This T cell receptor (beta chain) comes out of a study of blood T cell repertoires in COVID-19. Study-wide context: Some COVID-19 samples were acute and others convalescent; all came from the United States, Italy and Spain. T cells, B-cell-depleted T cells, or PBMCs provided the cDNA or gDNA that served as material.

V lost 7 bases and J lost 3, with 12 bases in between. This CDR3 comprises 13 residues. Per the original methods: Estimation of nucleated cell counts was performed using reference gene primer amplification. Sequencing used immunoSEQ multiplex PCR; TCRdb keeps in-frame clones, though not all of them. V, J and clone size reflect that table, while D and trimming were determined from the DNA. This sample has tens of thousands of clones; 85% to 90% occur once, and the top ten carry 7.4%. The sequencing sample was made of peripheral blood. The V call is TRBV12-3 or TRBV12-4, the J call TRBJ1-1, with D possibly TRBD1 on 6 matching bases. This receptor was obtained from a human donor with active COVID-19. The donor label of this sample is uncertain. The CDR3 reads CASNQGSYTEAFF. Written as DNA, the CDR3 is TGTGCCAGCAATCAGGGGTCTTACACTGAAGCTTTCTTT.